These 11 T cell receptor beta chains were all obtained from the same sample, sequenced in a study of cytomegalovirus exposure and HLA in healthy donors. PCR involved 60 Vbeta and 13 Jbeta primers. Assay: immunoSEQ multiplex PCR; the TCRdb copy retains only in-frame clones and omits some. The sample contains more than 110,000 clones, about three quarters of which appear only once. The sequencing input was PBMCs. The receptors originated from a man aged 18-30 years in good health and CMV-seronegative.

As concerns this clone: At one boundary the junction diverges from the germline segment, which might be a read error. Different DNA sequences within this sample yield the same CDR3. This chain connects TRBV6-1 to TRBJ1-2; D is possibly TRBD1 (6 bases). CDR1 MNHNS and CDR2 SASEGT come from the germline V gene. The CDR3 totals 15 residues. The CDR3 bases are TGCGCCAGCAGTCCAAGACAGGTATCTAACTATGGCTACACCTTC. Its translation: CASSPRQVSNYGYTF.

The rearrangement joins TRBV2 to TRBJ1-2, with TRBD1 as a possible D gene (6 bases). With 6 bases removed from V and 5 bases from J, the gap between germline ends came to 22 bases. In germline, CDR1 is SNHLY, CDR2 FYNNEI. The CDR3 spans 16 residues. The CDR3 coding sequence is TGTGCCAGCAGGAGCGGACAGCAGGCCCGTTGGTATGGCTACACCTTC. Its translation: CASRSGQQARWYGYTF.

Only a few counts were recorded for this clone. The chain has TRBV6-1 and TRBJ2-1; 11 bases map to TRBD1. Germline CDR1 MNHNS, CDR2 SASEGT. The CDR3 is made up of 16 amino acids. Losses at the gene ends were 2 bases for V and 3 bases for J; bases not matched to a gene: 3. CDR3 DNA sequence: TGTGCCAGCAGTGAAAGGACAGGGGGCATCTACAATGAGCAGTTCTTC. Amino acid sequence: CASSERTGGIYNEQFF.

This chain uses TRBV6-5 with TRBJ1-2; D unresolved. Germline values: CDR1 MNHEY, CDR2 SVGAGI. The CDR3 has 13 amino acids. Between the trimmed V and J ends, which lost 6 bases and 1 base, there was a span of 9 bases. The CDR3 here is CASSLNFNYGYTF. For the CDR3, the DNA is TGTGCCAGCAGCCTAAACTTTAACTATGGCTACACCTTC.

The gene calls are TRBV29-1 and TRBJ2-1; maybe TRBD1 (6 bases). The germline gives CDR1 SQVTM, CDR2 ANQGSEA. V dropped 5 bases and J dropped 14 bases, with 19 bases sitting between them. The CDR3 totals 12 residues. This CDR3 reads CSVIVWQGFEFF. CDR3 coding DNA: TGCAGCGTTATTGTTTGGCAGGGGTTCGAGTTCTTC.

The CDR3 region is CASRSDRQGGTDTQYF. The CDR3 nucleotides read TGTGCCAGCAGATCCGATCGACAGGGAGGCACAGATACGCAGTATTTT. This chain connects TRBV5-4 to TRBJ2-3; 7 bases fit TRBD1. V lost 5 bases and J lost 1; bases outside the gene matches: 10. Germline CDR1 is SGHNT and CDR2 is YYREEE (reference sequence). The CDR3 is made up of 16 amino acids.

The CDR3 bases are TGTGCCAGTATAGGTAGGGGGTCCGAAAAACTGTTTTTT. Translation gives CASIGRGSEKLFF. J is TRBJ1-4 and V is TRBV19; D possibly corresponds to TRBD1 (6 bases). The CDR3 extends over 13 amino acids. Trimming took off 7 bases at V and 8 bases at J, with 14 bases between the two ends. In germline, CDR1 is LNHDA, CDR2 SQIVND (reference sequence).

The J gene is TRBJ2-7, the V gene TRBV6-4, with a tentative D call TRBD1 (5 bases). The CDR3 has 12 residues. The V gene lost 8 bases and the J gene lost 1 base, with 9 bases spanning the gap. Germline V gene lookup returns CDR1 MRHNA and CDR2 SNTAGT. CDR3: CASPRGSYEQYF. CDR3 DNA sequence: TGTGCCAGCCCAAGGGGTTCCTACGAGCAGTACTTC.

This chain connects TRBV11-2 to TRBJ2-3; TRBD2 aligns across 10 bases. The germline gives CDR1 SGHAT, CDR2 FQNNGV. Unmatched junction bases numbered 8, after V lost 7 bases and J lost 4 bases. The CDR3 totals 15 residues. As DNA, the CDR3 is TGTGCCAGCACACGGAGCGGGGGGGCCGCAGATACGCAGTATTTT. Its translation: CASTRSGGAADTQYF.

V gene TRBV7-2 combines with J gene TRBJ2-1, with 7 bases aligning to TRBD2. Germline CDR1 reads SGHTA; CDR2 reads FQGNSA. Trimming at V came to 5 bases and at J to 8 bases, leaving 9 bases not matched to a gene. CDR3 length equals 14 residues. The CDR3 protein is CASSGGLGRYEQFF. The CDR3 nucleotides read TGTGCCAGCAGCGGAGGACTAGGTCGCTATGAGCAGTTCTTC.

V and J are TRBV11-3 and TRBJ1-2; D not certain. The germline CDR1 and CDR2 sequences are SGHNT and YENEEA. This CDR3 has 16 amino acids. The V gene lost 5 bases and the J gene lost 3 bases, with 19 bases spanning the gap. In DNA, the CDR3 is TGTGCCAGCAGCCAAGGCCCAGACGGACTATACTATGGCTACACCTTC. Encoded protein: CASSQGPDGLYYGYTF. Together with reference TRBV11-3 and TRBJ1-2, the CDR3 gives the full variable domain: EAGVVQSPRYKIIEKKQPVAFWCNPISGHNTLYWYLQNLGQGPELLIRYENEEAVDDSQLPKDRFSAERLKGVDSTLKIQPAELGDSAVYLCASSQGPDGLYYGYTFGSGTRLTVV.